Following are 32 T cell receptor beta chains from one sample sequenced in a study of T cell repertoires in cytomegalovirus infection. TCRdb re-called the reads with MiXCR, one entry per CDR3 protein. This repertoire shows hundreds of thousands of distinct CDR3 sequences, about 33% found once; its top ten account for about a sixth. Their target antigens are unknown. Sample: cultured PBMCs, taken from culture after CMV antigen stimulation. The origin of the receptors is a human donor in good health (CMV status not recorded). Some clones in this sample may be carry-over from other donors' samples.

This clonotype appeared a few times. This chain connects TRBV19 to TRBJ2-1; TRBD1 might be the D (6 bases). The CDR3 contains 15 residues. The germline V gene has CDR1 LNHDA and CDR2 SQIVND (reference sequence). V was shortened by 6 bases and J by 5 bases, with 17 bases between the two germline ends. CDR3 sequence (DNA): TGTGCCAGTAGAACACCCGGGACACTTAACAATGAGCAGTTCTTC. It encodes CASRTPGTLNNEQFF.

The chain has TRBV19 and TRBJ2-4; either TRBD1 or TRBD2 may supply D (5 bases each). Germline loops: CDR1 LNHDA, CDR2 SQIVND (reference sequence). The length of the CDR3 is 13 residues. The V end was cut by 3 bases, the J end by 6 bases, with 9 bases between. CDR3 in amino acids: CASSIERGNIQYF. The CDR3 DNA sequence: TGTGCCAGTAGTATCGAGAGGGGAAACATTCAGTACTTC.

The rearrangement uses TRBV12-5 and TRBJ1-1; TRBD1 matches 9 bases. Unmatched junction bases numbered 7, after V lost 5 bases and J lost 0 bases. This CDR3 is built from 16 residues. In germline, CDR1 is LGHNT, CDR2 FRNRAP. The DNA for the CDR3 is TGTGCTAGTGGTCCCCCGGGACAGGGATTGAACACTGAAGCTTTCTTT. Its protein is CASGPPGQGLNTEAFF.

There are a few counts of this clonotype. The chain has TRBV19 and TRBJ2-1; 9 nucleotides align to TRBD2. The germline CDR1 and CDR2 sequences are LNHDA and SQIVND (reference sequence). There are 17 residues in the CDR3. Trimming took 5 bases from V and 4 from J; bases not matched to a gene: 12. The CDR3: CASSALFLAGKYNEQFF. CDR3 DNA sequence: TGTGCCAGTAGTGCCCTCTTCCTAGCGGGGAAATACAATGAGCAGTTCTTC.

The J gene is TRBJ2-1, the V gene TRBV7-2; D perhaps matches TRBD2 (6 bases). The CDR3 is 15 amino acids. With 5 bases removed from V and 7 bases from J, the gap between germline ends came to 18 bases. Germline lookup yields CDR1 SGHTA and CDR2 FQGNSA. CDR3 in DNA: TGTGCCAGCAGCCGCCCGGCCGGGAGTATAAATGAGCAGTTCTTC. Translation: CASSRPAGSINEQFF.

A remark on this clonotype: At one boundary the junction diverges from the germline segment, which might be a read error. The genes are TRBV7-6 and TRBJ2-1; no definite D call. This CDR3 spans 13 amino acids. The germline CDR1 and CDR2 sequences are SGHVS and FNYEAQ. As DNA, the CDR3 is TGTGCTAGCAGCTTAGGTAGGGACAATGAGCAGTTCTTC. Its protein product is CASSLGRDNEQFF.

This chain joins TRBV5-6 and TRBJ2-7, with TRBD2 identical over 12 bases. J gave up 3 bases and V 4 bases, and 8 bases lay outside the gene matches. Germline V gene data show CDR1 as SGHDT and CDR2 as YYEEEE. The CDR3 has 16 residues. The CDR3 coding sequence is TGTGCCAGCAGCCCCACTAGCGGGAGGCACGACTACGAGCAGTACTTC. It translates to CASSPTSGRHDYEQYF.

This clonotype has more than one count but fewer than ten. The chain has TRBV7-2 and TRBJ2-1; 8 nucleotides agree with TRBD2. Germline CDR1 and CDR2: SGHTA and FQGNSA. V lost 3 bases to trimming and J lost 8 bases; unmatched junction nucleotides: 6. This CDR3 has 14 amino acids. The CDR3 bases are TGTGCCAGCAGCTTCGGGGGGGGGAGCGATGAGCAGTTCTTC. Amino acid sequence: CASSFGGGSDEQFF. Filled out from reference TRBV7-2 and TRBJ2-1, the complete variable domain reads GAGVSQSPSNKVTEKGKDVELRCDPISGHTALYWYRQSLGQGLEFLIYFQGNSAPDKSGLPSDRFSAERTGGSVSTLTIQRTQQEDSAVYLCASSFGGGSDEQFFGPGTRLTVL.

In this sample, this clonotype turned up a few times. The V gene is TRBV11-2, the J gene TRBJ2-1; D remains unclear. This CDR3 comprises 12 residues. Trimming cost V 1 base and J 7 bases, with 5 bases left between them. The germline V gene has CDR1 SGHAT and CDR2 FQNNGV. In DNA form, the CDR3 reads TGTGCCAGCAGCTTAGTGCGGAATGAGCAGTTCTTC. It specifies CASSLVRNEQFF.

This clonotype showed up just a few times. The chain joins TRBV30 to TRBJ2-7; no clear D. Germline lookup yields CDR1 GTSNPN and CDR2 SVGIG (reference sequence). V dropped 0 bases and J dropped 5 bases, with 5 bases sitting between them. The CDR3 has 11 residues. CDR3 nucleotide sequence: TGTGCCTGGAGTGTAAATAACGAGCAGTACTTC. This encodes CAWSVNNEQYF.

This clonotype was seen many times. The rearrangement uses TRBV7-2 and TRBJ2-3; D not resolved. Trimming pared 5 bases from V and 2 bases from J, leaving 8 bases between. CDR1 is SGHTA and CDR2 is FQGNSA in the germline V gene. This CDR3 has 13 amino acids. CDR3: CASSVSHTDTQYF. The DNA of the CDR3 is TGTGCCAGCAGCGTCTCCCACACAGATACGCAGTATTTT.

The rearrangement uses TRBV9 and TRBJ2-1, with D possibly matching TRBD2 (5 bases). Germline V gene lookup returns CDR1 SGDLS and CDR2 YYNGEE. This CDR3 has 16 residues. V lost 0 bases and J 2 bases, leaving 12 bases between the germline ends. This CDR3 is CASSVVSRAAYNEQFF. The DNA of the CDR3 is TGTGCCAGCAGCGTAGTCTCTCGAGCGGCCTACAATGAGCAGTTCTTC.

This clonotype was recorded only once. The chain employs TRBV30 and TRBJ1-1, with 7 nucleotides matching TRBD1. The CDR3 length is 17 residues. Germline V gene sequence: CDR1 GTSNPN, CDR2 SVGIG (reference sequence). V lost 0 bases and J lost 5; bases outside the gene matches: 15. The CDR3: CAWSVYFGGTVGTEAFF. CDR3 in DNA: TGTGCCTGGAGTGTATATTTTGGGGGGACAGTTGGGACTGAAGCTTTCTTT.

There are a few counts of this clonotype. The rearrangement links TRBV20-1 to TRBJ1-3; perhaps TRBD1 as D (5 bases). Germline V gene sequence: CDR1 DFQATT, CDR2 SNEGSKA (reference sequence). CDR3 length equals 16 residues. With 3 bases removed from V and 2 bases from J, the gap between germline ends came to 17 bases. CDR3 DNA: TGCAGTGCTAGCCTTGGGCAGGGAGGTACTGGAAACACCATATATTTT. Its translation: CSASLGQGGTGNTIYF.

The gene calls are TRBV7-2 and TRBJ1-1; tentative D call: TRBD1 (5 bases). V lost 11 bases and J lost 7, with 23 bases in between. Per the germline V gene, CDR1 is SGHTA and CDR2 is FQGNSA. The CDR3 is made up of 14 amino acids. In nucleotides, the CDR3 is TGTGCCTGCGTCTTAACCGGGACGCGAATTGAAGCTTTCTTT. Amino acids: CACVLTGTRIEAFF. Complete variable domain (other parts from reference TRBV7-2 and TRBJ1-1): GAGVSQSPSNKVTEKGKDVELRCDPISGHTALYWYRQSLGQGLEFLIYFQGNSAPDKSGLPSDRFSAERTGGSVSTLTIQRTQQEDSAVYLCACVLTGTRIEAFFGQGTRLTVV.

V is TRBV11-2 and J is TRBJ2-5, with D uncertain. The CDR3 length is 14 residues. Trimming removed 5 bases from V and 4 bases from J, with 14 bases in between. Germline lookup yields CDR1 SGHAT and CDR2 FQNNGV. DNA of the CDR3: TGTGCCAGCAGCCAAACAAGGAGAGGAGAGACCCAGTACTTC. As protein: CASSQTRRGETQYF.

The sample holds a few counts of this clonotype. The gene calls are TRBV12-3 or TRBV12-4 and TRBJ2-2, with TRBD2 as a possible D gene (5 bases). The CDR3 runs 13 residues. Trimming took 6 bases from V and 7 from J, leaving 12 bases between them. CDR3 sequence (DNA): TGTGCCAGCAGAACCCTAGAGGGCGGGGAGCTGTTTTTT. Encoded protein: CASRTLEGGELFF.

This clonotype was seen a few times. The J gene is TRBJ1-1, the V gene TRBV5-6, with 9 positions matching TRBD1. The CDR3 has 14 residues. The J segment lost 8 bases and the V segment lost 4 bases, leaving 9 bases of the junction unmatched. In germline, CDR1 is SGHDT, CDR2 YYEEEE. DNA of the CDR3: TGTGCCAGCAGCGCCCCCGGGACAGGGTCGGAAGCTTTCTTT. Protein product: CASSAPGTGSEAFF. The whole variable domain, filled in from reference TRBV5-6 and TRBJ1-1, reads DAGVTQSPTHLIKTRGQQVTLRCSPKSGHDTVSWYQQALGQGPQFIFQYYEEEERQRGNFPDRFSGHQFPNYSSELNVNALLLGDSALYLCASSAPGTGSEAFFGQGTRLTVV.

The sample holds a few counts of this clonotype. The chain couples TRBV7-9 to TRBJ2-7, with a weak D call TRBD1 (6 bases). Germline V gene data show CDR1 as SEHNR and CDR2 as FQNEAQ (reference sequence). Trimming took off 4 bases at V and 4 bases at J, with 23 bases between the two ends. There are 17 residues in the CDR3. CDR3 amino acids: CASSSPSSTGLTYEQYF. The CDR3 DNA is TGTGCCAGCAGCTCTCCGTCCTCGACAGGATTGACGTACGAGCAGTACTTC. Complete variable domain (other parts from reference TRBV7-9 and TRBJ2-7): DTGVSQNPRHKITKRGQNVTFRCDPISEHNRLYWYRQTLGQGPEFLTYFQNEAQLEKSRLLSDRFSAERPKGSFSTLEIQRTEQGDSAMYLCASSSPSSTGLTYEQYFGPGTRLTVT.

This clonotype was counted a few times. The chain links TRBV10-3 to TRBJ2-3; the D gene is possibly TRBD2 (5 bases). This CDR3 has 14 amino acids. The germline V gene has CDR1 ENHRY and CDR2 SYGVKD. V lost 4 bases, J lost 3 bases, and 11 bases lay in between. CDR3 sequence: CAISAPGITDTQYF. The CDR3, as DNA: TGTGCCATCAGTGCCCCGGGAATTACAGATACGCAGTATTTT.

This clonotype was seen ten or more times. The chain employs TRBV7-8 and TRBJ2-1; D is undetermined. CDR1 is SGHVS, CDR2 FQNEAQ, per germline. Trimming stripped 3 bases from V and 10 bases from J, with 4 bases between. This CDR3 is built from 10 residues. CDR3 protein: CASSLTEQFF. The CDR3 DNA is TGTGCCAGCAGCTTGACAGAGCAGTTCTTC.

The sample holds one count of this clonotype. The conserved final phenylalanine or tryptophan is absent from the CDR3, which likely points to a read error. The rearrangement joins TRBV29-1 to TRBJ2-1, with 11 nucleotides matching TRBD2. Germline CDR1 SQVTM, CDR2 ANQGSEA. With V trimmed by 5 bases and J by 9 bases, 15 bases remained unmatched. This CDR3 is 16 amino acids long. This chain's CDR3 is CSVRLAGGSNAGEQFS. CDR3 coding DNA: TGCAGCGTTCGTCTAGCGGGAGGCTCAAACGCGGGTGAGCAGTTCTCC.

The chain recombines TRBV27 with TRBJ1-5; the match to TRBD1 covers 7 bases. Germline CDR1 and CDR2: MNHEY and SMNVEV (reference sequence). This CDR3 spans 16 amino acids. Trimming removed 4 bases from V and 0 bases from J; junction bases left unmatched: 6. CDR3: CASSSRTGLSNQPQHF. The CDR3 region has the DNA TGTGCCAGCAGTTCGCGGACAGGACTTAGCAATCAGCCCCAGCATTTT.

The chain recombines TRBV12-3 or TRBV12-4 with TRBJ1-2; D uncertain. The CDR3 consists of 15 residues. Trimming shortened V by 1 base and J by 1 base, and 10 bases separated the two germline ends. CDR3 protein: CASSLGGSFNYGYTF. The CDR3, as DNA: TGTGCCAGCAGTTTAGGGGGATCTTTTAACTATGGCTACACCTTC.

This clonotype has a handful of counts. The V call is TRBV29-1, the J call TRBJ2-2; 14 bases are a match to TRBD2. This CDR3 is 15 amino acids long. After removal of 6 bases from V and 6 bases from J, the junction contained 6 bases not matched to a gene. Germline V lookup: CDR1 SQVTM, CDR2 ANQGSEA. CDR3 nucleotide sequence: TGCAGCGTGCCCGGGACTAGCGGGAGTCCCGGGGAGCTGTTTTTT. The encoded protein is CSVPGTSGSPGELFF.

This clonotype has a handful of counts. The chain is built from TRBV7-2 and TRBJ2-1; possible D gene TRBD2, 5 bases. V lost 4 bases and J lost 10, with 14 bases in between. Germline V CDR1 and CDR2: SGHTA, FQGNSA. CDR3 length equals 13 residues. The CDR3 protein is CASSYLNRGEQFF. CDR3 nucleotides: TGTGCCAGCAGCTACCTGAACCGAGGGGAGCAGTTCTTC.

This clonotype was found a few times. This sequence joins TRBV10-3 and TRBJ2-5; 9 nucleotides align to TRBD2. The CDR3 loop spans 16 amino acids. V dropped 0 bases and J dropped 2; count of bases not matched to a gene: 4. Germline V gene data show CDR1 as ENHRY and CDR2 as SYGVKD. DNA for the CDR3: TGTGCCATCAGTGAGTCTTCGACTAGCGGACAAGAGACCCAGTACTTC. Encoded protein: CAISESSTSGQETQYF.

This chain links TRBV5-1 with TRBJ1-1; 8 nucleotides match TRBD1. Germline-derived CDR1 and CDR2 are SGHRS and YFSETQ. Trimming removed 4 bases from V and 3 bases from J; junction bases left unmatched: 8. This CDR3 is built from 15 residues. The CDR3 reads CASSHGTGHYTEAFF. In DNA form, the CDR3 reads TGCGCCAGCAGCCACGGGACAGGCCATTACACTGAAGCTTTCTTT. The whole variable domain, remainder taken from reference TRBV5-1 and TRBJ1-1, is KAGVTQTPRYLIKTRGQQVTLSCSPISGHRSVSWYQQTPGQGLQFLFEYFSETQRNKGNFPGRFSGRQFSNSRSEMNVSTLELGDSALYLCASSHGTGHYTEAFFGQGTRLTVV.

The chain has TRBV4-1 and TRBJ2-1, with 11 nucleotides matching TRBD2. Germline values: CDR1 MGHRA, CDR2 YSYEKL. The CDR3 covers 17 residues. The V segment lost 0 bases and the J segment 2 bases; nucleotides outside the gene matches: 3. Written as DNA, the CDR3 is TGCGCCAGCAGCCAAGAGGGACTAGCGGTACCCTACAATGAGCAGTTCTTC. Its protein product is CASSQEGLAVPYNEQFF.

This clonotype was found many times. The J gene is TRBJ1-2, the V gene TRBV7-2; no definite D call. The CDR3 consists of 14 residues. The germline V gene has CDR1 SGHTA and CDR2 FQGNSA. V was trimmed by 3 bases and J by 6 bases, leaving 14 bases between them. CDR3 region: CASSFYTSSDGYTF. Written as DNA, the CDR3 is TGTGCCAGCAGCTTCTACACCAGCTCAGATGGCTACACCTTC.

This clonotype has only one observation. V usage is TRBV6-1 and J usage is TRBJ1-2, with 10 bases matching TRBD1. Trimming cost V 4 bases and J 4 bases; bases outside gene matches: 6. The CDR3 has 15 residues. Per germline, CDR1 MNHNS and CDR2 SASEGT. CDR3 in DNA: TGTGCCAGCAGTGCCGGGACAGGGGCCGCCTATGGCTACACCTTC. Its protein product is CASSAGTGAAYGYTF.

The chain couples TRBV4-3 to TRBJ2-7; 10 bases are a match to TRBD2. The ends lost 3 bases at V and 0 bases at J; junction bases unmatched: 5. The germline gives CDR1 LGHNA, CDR2 YSLEER. This CDR3 is 16 amino acids long. DNA of the CDR3: TGCGCCAGCAGCCAGCGACCTAGCGGGAGCTCCTACGAGCAGTACTTC. Its translation is CASSQRPSGSSYEQYF.